The 26 T cell receptor beta chains in this list originate from one sample, sequenced in a study of OX40 agonist ivuxolimab in advanced cancers. Produced via immunoSEQ multiplex PCR; TCRdb's table is partial and in-frame only. The sample consists of tens of thousands of clones, 83% of them appearing once. The specimen comprised CD4+ or CD8+ T cells sorted from blood, sampled in a trial of the OX40 agonist ivuxolimab. These receptors all come from an adult with an advanced solid tumor such as melanoma, head and neck, liver or kidney cancer.

The chain is built from TRBV11-2 and TRBJ2-3; D is possibly TRBD2 (5 bases). The CDR3 extends over 12 amino acids. Germline V CDR1 and CDR2: SGHAT, FQNNGV. V was clipped by 7 bases and J by 9 bases, with 14 bases between them. The CDR3 DNA follows: TGTGCCAGCACCTTCGGGGTGGGGACGCAGTATTTT. Its protein is CASTFGVGTQYF.

This clone was observed a handful of times. V usage is TRBV6-1 and J usage is TRBJ2-5; 10 nucleotides line up with TRBD2. The germline gives CDR1 MNHNS, CDR2 SASEGT. This CDR3 has 15 amino acids. V lost 4 bases and J lost 7; bases outside the gene matches: 9. The DNA of the CDR3 is TGTGCCAGCAGTGCCCTAGCGGGGGCGTGGGGGACCCAGTACTTC. It codes for CASSALAGAWGTQYF.

This chain joins TRBV5-1 and TRBJ2-1, with a weak D call TRBD1 (6 bases). This CDR3 is built from 15 residues. V was trimmed by 4 bases and J by 3 bases, leaving 14 bases between them. Germline V gene data show CDR1 as SGHRS and CDR2 as YFSETQ. The CDR3 loop reads CASSPVGTNYNEQFF. The CDR3 DNA is TGCGCCAGCAGCCCCGTCGGGACAAACTACAATGAGCAGTTCTTC.

This chain joins TRBV6-5 and TRBJ1-2; the match to TRBD1 covers 8 bases. Trimming cost V 2 bases and J 5 bases; bases outside gene matches: 7. The CDR3 has 15 residues. Germline lookup yields CDR1 MNHEY and CDR2 SVGAGI. The CDR3 region has the DNA TGTGCCAGCAGTTACGGTCGGCAGGGGGCTTATGGCTACACCTTC. It specifies CASSYGRQGAYGYTF.

The rearrangement joins TRBV5-5 to TRBJ1-6; D is undetermined. Germline CDR1 SGHKS, CDR2 YYEKEE (reference sequence). V lost 4 bases, J lost 8 bases, and 19 bases lay in between. The CDR3 is 16 residues long. CDR3 amino acids: CASSQVGGRGDSPLHF. The CDR3 DNA follows: TGTGCCAGCAGCCAGGTCGGAGGGCGCGGAGATTCACCCCTCCACTTT.

V is TRBV5-4 and J is TRBJ2-3; the D call may be TRBD1 or TRBD2 (5 bases each). CDR1 and CDR2 from the germline V gene are SGHNT and YYREEE (reference sequence). Between the trimmed V and J ends, which lost 4 bases and 0 bases, there was a span of 12 bases. The CDR3 runs 15 residues. The CDR3 spells CASSRGPTSTDTQYF. The CDR3 DNA sequence: TGTGCCAGCAGCAGGGGACCAACTAGCACAGATACGCAGTATTTT.

The V gene is TRBV6-5, the J gene TRBJ2-7; 8 nucleotides agree with TRBD2. CDR3 length: 12 residues. Unmatched junction bases numbered 6, after V lost 10 bases and J lost 4 bases. Looked up from germline, CDR1 is MNHEY and CDR2 is SVGAGI. The CDR3 reads CATGGDYYEQYF. The CDR3 DNA sequence: TGTGCCACCGGGGGGGATTATTACGAGCAGTACTTC.

This chain joins TRBV7-2 and TRBJ1-2; D uncertain. CDR1 and CDR2 from the germline V gene are SGHTA and FQGNSA. V lost 0 bases and J lost 6, with 11 bases in between. CDR3 length: 14 residues. The CDR3 here is CASSLAAQTDGYTF. CDR3 nucleotides: TGTGCCAGCAGCTTAGCTGCGCAGACGGATGGCTACACCTTC.

The chain employs TRBV5-1 and TRBJ2-5, with D perhaps matching TRBD1 (6 bases). The V gene's germline CDR1 is SGHRS and CDR2 YFSETQ. Trimming stripped 0 bases from V and 5 bases from J, with 23 bases between. This CDR3 region has 18 residues. The CDR3, as DNA: TGCGCCAGCAGCTTGGGTTTGACTGGGGGCGCCGGCTGGGAGACCCAGTACTTC. Its translation: CASSLGLTGGAGWETQYF. The full variable domain, with the rest looked up from reference TRBV5-1 and TRBJ2-5, is KAGVTQTPRYLIKTRGQQVTLSCSPISGHRSVSWYQQTPGQGLQFLFEYFSETQRNKGNFPGRFSGRQFSNSRSEMNVSTLELGDSALYLCASSLGLTGGAGWETQYFGPGTRLLVL.

This sequence joins TRBV4-2 and TRBJ1-1; D gene ambiguous. V shed 4 bases and J shed 1 base, with 1 base lying between them. The CDR3 has 11 amino acids. Germline CDR1 LGHNA, CDR2 YNFKEQ. CDR3 coding DNA: TGTGCCAGCAGCCGGAACACTGAAGCTTTCTTT. This encodes CASSRNTEAFF.

The chain has TRBV28 and TRBJ1-4; the D gene is possibly TRBD1 (5 bases). The CDR3 extends over 18 amino acids. The V and J ends lost 0 bases and 2 bases respectively, with 16 bases between them. The germline V gene has CDR1 MDHEN and CDR2 SYDVKM. The CDR3 DNA is TGTGCCAGCAGTTTATGGGACATCCTCCGGGTGACTAATGAAAAACTGTTTTTT. It specifies CASSLWDILRVTNEKLFF.

J is TRBJ1-5 and V is TRBV30, with 7 bases aligning to TRBD1. The CDR3 is made up of 14 amino acids. Germline CDR1 and CDR2: GTSNPN and SVGIG (reference sequence). V lost 2 bases to trimming and J lost 5 bases; unmatched junction nucleotides: 6. The DNA for the CDR3 is TGTGCCTGGAGTTCCTACAGGGGCGATCAGCCCCAGCATTTT. Residues: CAWSSYRGDQPQHF.

Regarding this clone: This specimen includes other DNA sequences encoding the same CDR3. The chain couples TRBV9 to TRBJ1-2; tentative D call: TRBD1 (6 bases). Germline CDR1 SGDLS, CDR2 YYNGEE. The length of the CDR3 is 16 residues. Trimming removed 4 bases at V and 2 bases at J, with 18 bases between. CDR3 nucleotides: TGTGCCAGCAGCTCAGGGGTGGGGGGTCTCAACTATGGCTACACCTTC. Amino acid sequence: CASSSGVGGLNYGYTF.

The sample holds a few counts of this clone. The gene calls are TRBV6-6 and TRBJ1-2; no clear D. V gave up 4 bases and J gave up 8 bases, with 8 bases separating them. This CDR3 contains 11 residues. Germline CDR1 is MNHNY and CDR2 is SVGAGI (reference sequence). CDR3 in DNA: TGTGCCAGCAGTTCCCCGTGGGGCTACACCTTC. This translates into CASSSPWGYTF.

The chain has TRBV5-5 and TRBJ2-5; D gene uncertain. CDR3 size: 14 residues. Germline CDR1 and CDR2: SGHKS and YYEKEE (reference sequence). V was clipped by 1 base and J by 0 bases, with 7 bases between them. The CDR3 region is CASSLLGYQETQYF. In DNA, the CDR3 is TGTGCCAGCAGCTTGCTCGGGTACCAAGAGACCCAGTACTTC.

V gene TRBV18 combines with J gene TRBJ1-5; D perhaps matches TRBD1 (6 bases). The CDR3 is 16 residues long. The V end lost 6 bases, the J end lost 1 base, and 16 bases lay between the germline ends. Looked up from germline, CDR1 is KGHSH and CDR2 is LQKENI. The CDR3 sequence is CASSETGGFSNQPQHF. CDR3 bases: TGTGCCAGCTCCGAGACGGGGGGCTTCAGCAATCAGCCCCAGCATTTT. The full variable domain, with the rest looked up from reference TRBV18 and TRBJ1-5, is NAGVMQNPRHLVRRRGQEARLRCSPMKGHSHVYWYRQLPEEGLKFMVYLQKENIIDESGMPKERFSAEFPKEGPSILRIQQVVRGDSAAYFCASSETGGFSNQPQHFGDGTRLSIL.

The chain recombines TRBV6-4 with TRBJ1-6; D may be TRBD1 (5 bases). Germline V gives CDR1 MRHNA, CDR2 SNTAGT. The CDR3 has 13 residues. The germline V and J ends were trimmed by 3 bases and 10 bases, with 10 bases remaining between them. DNA for the CDR3: TGTGCCAGCAGTGAGTTCGGGGGATCACCCCTCCACTTT. Encoded protein: CASSEFGGSPLHF.

The chain links TRBV5-1 to TRBJ1-1; 8 bases are a match to TRBD1. With V trimmed by 3 bases and J by 1 base, 5 bases remained unmatched. Germline CDR1 and CDR2: SGHRS and YFSETQ. The CDR3 extends over 15 amino acids. As DNA, the CDR3 is TGCGCCAGCAGCTCTATGGGACAGGCGAACACTGAAGCTTTCTTT. Translation: CASSSMGQANTEAFF.

The chain combines TRBV18 with TRBJ2-7; 15 positions match TRBD2. The CDR3 contains 18 residues. Germline CDR1 and CDR2: KGHSH and LQKENI. The trim removed 3 bases at V and 4 bases at J, leaving 10 bases unmatched. CDR3: CASSPGTSGGLDTYEQYF. Written as DNA, the CDR3 is TGTGCCAGCTCACCGGGGACTAGCGGGGGGCTGGATACTTACGAGCAGTACTTC.

This clone was observed once. The chain employs TRBV27 and TRBJ2-6; D call uncertain. Germline V CDR1 and CDR2: MNHEY, SMNVEV (reference sequence). V shed 3 bases and J shed 0 bases, with 12 bases lying between them. The CDR3 is made up of 17 amino acids. The CDR3 bases are TGTGCCAGCAGTTTTAGGTTACAGTACTCTGGGGCCAACGTCCTGACTTTC. Its translation: CASSFRLQYSGANVLTF. The variable domain in full, completed from reference TRBV27 and TRBJ2-6, reads EAQVTQNPRYLITVTGKKLTVTCSQNMNHEYMSWYRQDPGLGLRQIYYSMNVEVTDKGDVPEGYKVSRKEKRNFPLILESPSPNQTSLYFCASSFRLQYSGANVLTFGAGSRLTVL.

The chain joins TRBV7-8 to TRBJ1-1; unclear D gene. The CDR3 extends over 14 amino acids. Trimming took 2 bases from V and 2 from J, leaving 9 bases between them. The germline V gene encodes CDR1 SGHVS and CDR2 FQNEAQ. CDR3 in DNA: TGTGCCAGCAGCTTAACGGTCGGCAACACTGAAGCTTTCTTT. It is translated as CASSLTVGNTEAFF. Together with reference TRBV7-8 and TRBJ1-1, the CDR3 gives the full variable domain: GAGVSQSPRYKVAKRGQDVALRCDPISGHVSLFWYQQALGQGPEFLTYFQNEAQLDKSGLPSDRFFAERPEGSVSTLKIQRTQQEDSAVYLCASSLTVGNTEAFFGQGTRLTVV.

This clone was seen a few times. This chain connects TRBV18 to TRBJ2-7; TRBD1 matches 9 bases. The junction had 7 bases not matched to a gene; V was cut back by 3 bases and J by 7 bases. The CDR3 sequence is 14 residues long. CDR1 KGHSH and CDR2 LQKENI come from the germline V gene. The CDR3 nucleotides are TGTGCCAGCTCACCTTCACAGGGGGCGAGGGAGCAGTACTTC. This gives the protein CASSPSQGAREQYF.

The chain couples TRBV7-2 to TRBJ1-4; 10 positions agree with TRBD1. CDR3 size: 16 residues. In germline, CDR1 is SGHTA, CDR2 FQGNSA. After removal of 1 base from V and 7 bases from J, the junction contained 6 bases not matched to a gene. The CDR3: CASSLGDRGAAEKLFF. The CDR3 DNA sequence: TGTGCCAGCAGCTTAGGGGACAGGGGAGCAGCTGAAAAACTGTTTTTT.

The rearrangement links TRBV7-2 to TRBJ1-3; the D gene is possibly TRBD1 (6 bases). Trimming shortened V by 4 bases and J by 0 bases, and 13 bases separated the two germline ends. Germline CDR1 is SGHTA and CDR2 is FQGNSA. This CDR3 has 16 residues. The CDR3: CASSSLPGVSGNTIYF. The DNA of the CDR3 is TGTGCCAGCAGCTCCCTTCCAGGGGTCTCTGGAAACACCATATATTTT.

The chain combines TRBV5-8 with TRBJ2-7; D ambiguous. Trimming took off 7 bases at V and 1 base at J, with 15 bases between the two ends. The CDR3 is 14 residues long. Germline loops: CDR1 SGHTS, CDR2 YDEGEE. DNA for the CDR3: TGTGCCAGCGTTCCGACCATAAGATCCTACGAGCAGTACTTC. This gives the protein CASVPTIRSYEQYF.

The genes are TRBV7-2 and TRBJ2-2; D is unclear. The CDR3 runs to 14 residues. Germline CDR1 is SGHTA and CDR2 is FQGNSA. Trimming took 7 bases from V and 4 from J, leaving 13 bases between them. CDR3 sequence (DNA): TGTGCCAGCACGGTCGTTCTATCCACCGGGGAGCTGTTTTTT. Translation gives CASTVVLSTGELFF.